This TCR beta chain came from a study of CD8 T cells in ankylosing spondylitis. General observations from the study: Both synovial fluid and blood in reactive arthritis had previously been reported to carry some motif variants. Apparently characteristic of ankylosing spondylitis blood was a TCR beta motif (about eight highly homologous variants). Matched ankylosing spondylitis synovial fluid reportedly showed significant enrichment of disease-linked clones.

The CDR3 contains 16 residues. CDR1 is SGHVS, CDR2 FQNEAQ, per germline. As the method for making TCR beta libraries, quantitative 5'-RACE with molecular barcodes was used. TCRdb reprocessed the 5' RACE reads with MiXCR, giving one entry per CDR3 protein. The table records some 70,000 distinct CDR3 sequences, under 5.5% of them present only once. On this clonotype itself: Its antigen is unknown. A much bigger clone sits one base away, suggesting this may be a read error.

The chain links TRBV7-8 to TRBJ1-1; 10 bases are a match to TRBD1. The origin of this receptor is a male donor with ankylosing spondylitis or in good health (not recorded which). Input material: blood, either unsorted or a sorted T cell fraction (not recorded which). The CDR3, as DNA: TGTGTCAGCAGCTGGGGGACAGGGGTTGCGAACACTGAAGCTTTCTTT. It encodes CVSSWGTGVANTEAFF.